This T cell receptor beta chain was documented in a study of T cells after yellow fever vaccination. Notes on this clonotype: Its specificity is unknown.

Using its own MiXCR run on the 5' RACE reads, TCRdb lists one record per CDR3 protein. The repertoire holds about 340,000 distinct CDR3 sequences, with about 12% as singletons. Germline CDR1 reads MNHEY; CDR2 reads SMNVEV (reference sequence). This CDR3 has 14 amino acids. J gave up 4 bases and V 4 bases, and 6 bases lay outside the gene matches. Broader study findings: Booster samples showed a return of most primary-vaccination clones (almost 97% CD4, approximately 85% CD8). Though weaker, the secondary response peaked faster, on day 5 versus 15.

V gene TRBV27 combines with J gene TRBJ2-7; 8 nucleotides align to TRBD2. The sequence derives from a man younger than 35 who received the YFV17D yellow fever vaccine. The sample here was CD4+ T cells sorted from PBMCs, taken 15 days after the yellow fever booster vaccination. The CDR3: CASSSLAGGYEQYF. The CDR3 region has the DNA TGTGCCAGCAGTTCCCTGGCGGGGGGATACGAGCAGTACTTC.